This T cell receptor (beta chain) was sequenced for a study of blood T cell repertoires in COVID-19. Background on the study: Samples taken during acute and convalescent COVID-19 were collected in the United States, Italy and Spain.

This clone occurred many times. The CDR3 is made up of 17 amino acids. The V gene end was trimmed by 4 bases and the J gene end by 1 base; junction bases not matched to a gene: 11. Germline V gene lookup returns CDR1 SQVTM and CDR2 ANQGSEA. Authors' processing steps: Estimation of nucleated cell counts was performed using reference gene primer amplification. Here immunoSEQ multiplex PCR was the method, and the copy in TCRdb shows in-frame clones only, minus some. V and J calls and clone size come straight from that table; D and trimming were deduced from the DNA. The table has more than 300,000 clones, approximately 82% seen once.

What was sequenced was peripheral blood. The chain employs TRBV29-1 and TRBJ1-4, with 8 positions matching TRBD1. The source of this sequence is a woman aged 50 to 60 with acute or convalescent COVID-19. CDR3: CSVVFQGARGTNEKLFF. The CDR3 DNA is TGCAGCGTTGTGTTTCAGGGGGCGCGGGGAACTAATGAAAAACTGTTTTTT.